The rows below give T cell receptor beta chains drawn from one sample of a study of cytomegalovirus exposure and HLA in healthy donors. Here immunoSEQ multiplex PCR was the method, and the copy in TCRdb shows in-frame clones only, minus some. The data hold approximately 170,000 clones, with roughly 81% observed a single time. The sample was PBMCs. These receptors came from a man aged 25-40 years in good health and CMV-seropositive. Both conserved end residues are part of each CDR3. The order of the fields is D gene, V gene, clone size, J gene, CDR3 DNA, CDR3 protein. D genes are given only for firm matches. Expanded clones get a size class; other rows say once, few or many, or leave the size out.

NA	TRBV15	NA	TRBJ2-1	TGTGCCACCAGCAGGGAGACGGGGGCGGGGGTACCCAATGAGCAGTTCTTC	CATSRETGAGVPNEQFF
TRBD1	TRBV2	NA	TRBJ2-5	TGTGCCAGCAGGGACAGGGTGGGAGAGACCCAGTACTTC	CASRDRVGETQYF
TRBD1	TRBV7-3	NA	TRBJ1-2	TGTGCCAGCAGCCTAAACCGGGACAGTCCGGACTACACCTTC	CASSLNRDSPDYTF
NA	TRBV6-6	NA	TRBJ1-2	TGTGCCAGCAGCAGGGCCGTCGACTATGGCTACACCTTC	CASSRAVDYGYTF
TRBD2	TRBV25-1	NA	TRBJ2-2	TGTGCCAGCAGTGGGCTAGCGGGAATGGCCGGGGAGCTGTTTTTT	CASSGLAGMAGELFF
TRBD2	TRBV10-3	NA	TRBJ2-5	TGTGCCATCAGTGAAGGTCTAGCGGGTTATGGAGAGACCCAGTACTTC	CAISEGLAGYGETQYF
TRBD1	TRBV29-1	NA	TRBJ1-1	TGCAGCGCTACCCAGGGGGCTGGGAACACTGAAGCTTTCTTT	CSATQGAGNTEAFF
NA	TRBV7-9	NA	TRBJ1-4	TGTGCCAGCAGCTTTACCCGGGGTCTCGGTAATGAAAAACTGTTTTTT	CASSFTRGLGNEKLFF
TRBD2	TRBV5-1	NA	TRBJ2-3	TGCGCCAGCAGTTTGACTAGCGGGAGCACAGATACGCAGTATTTT	CASSLTSGSTDTQYF
TRBD2	TRBV7-6	few	TRBJ2-1	TGTGCCAGCAGCCCACGGATAGCGGGAGAATGGTTGGGCGATGAGCAGTTCTTC	CASSPRIAGEWLGDEQFF
NA	TRBV11-2	NA	TRBJ1-2	TGTGCCAGCAGCCGGGACATTTCTAGCCGCTATGGCTACACCTTC	CASSRDISSRYGYTF
NA	TRBV5-1	NA	TRBJ1-4	TGCGCCAGCAGTCAACCAGCGACAGGCCAGAATGAAAAACTGTTTTTT	CASSQPATGQNEKLFF
NA	TRBV4-3	few	TRBJ1-1	TGCGCCAGCAGCCAAGATTGGGCGTCGGTACTGAACACTGAAGCTTTCTTT	CASSQDWASVLNTEAFF